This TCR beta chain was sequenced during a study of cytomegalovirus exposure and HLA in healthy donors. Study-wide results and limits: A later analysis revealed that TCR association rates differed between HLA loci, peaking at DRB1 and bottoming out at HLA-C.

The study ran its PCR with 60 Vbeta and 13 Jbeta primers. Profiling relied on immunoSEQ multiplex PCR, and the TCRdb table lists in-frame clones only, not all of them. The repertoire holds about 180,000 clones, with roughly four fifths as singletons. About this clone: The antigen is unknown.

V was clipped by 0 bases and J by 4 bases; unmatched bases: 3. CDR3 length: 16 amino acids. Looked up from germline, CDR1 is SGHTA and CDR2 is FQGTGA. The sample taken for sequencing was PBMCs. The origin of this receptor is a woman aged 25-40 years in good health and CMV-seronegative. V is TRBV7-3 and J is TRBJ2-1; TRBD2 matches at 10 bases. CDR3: CASSLTGTSAYNEQFF. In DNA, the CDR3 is TGTGCCAGCAGCTTAACGGGGACTAGCGCTTACAATGAGCAGTTCTTC.